The 13 T cell receptor beta chains in this list originate from one sample, sequenced in a study of blood T cell repertoires in COVID-19. Libraries were prepared by immunoSEQ multiplex PCR; TCRdb keeps only in-frame clonotypes and omits some of them. Of 84,000 or so clones detected, approximately 92% appear once; the ten largest clones hold 6.3%. Sequenced input: peripheral blood. These receptors all stem from a woman aged 55-70 years with active COVID-19.

The chain recombines TRBV25-1 with TRBJ2-2, with 7 positions matching TRBD1. Looked up from germline, CDR1 is MGHDK and CDR2 is SYGVNS. Trimming cost V 6 bases and J 5 bases; bases outside gene matches: 6. The CDR3 is 14 amino acids. The CDR3 loop reads CASRNRGGTGELFF. CDR3 in DNA: TGTGCCAGCAGAAACAGGGGTGGGACCGGGGAGCTGTTTTTT.

This chain joins TRBV25-1 and TRBJ1-4, with 8 bases identical to TRBD1. Germline V gives CDR1 MGHDK, CDR2 SYGVNS. V shed 6 bases, J shed 7 bases, and the junction held 7 bases outside the gene matches. The CDR3 has 14 amino acids. The CDR3 DNA is TGTGCCAGCAGACCTACAGGGGGAGGTGAAAAACTGTTTTTT. Translation: CASRPTGGGEKLFF.

V is TRBV7-9 and J is TRBJ2-7, with 7 bases that match TRBD2. This CDR3 contains 17 residues. V lost 3 bases, J lost 2 bases, and 13 bases stayed unmatched. CDR1 SEHNR and CDR2 FQNEAQ come from the germline V gene (reference sequence). This CDR3 is CASSFWRETGLPYEQYF. In DNA, the CDR3 is TGTGCCAGCAGCTTTTGGCGGGAGACGGGTCTCCCCTACGAGCAGTACTTC.

This clone came up a few times. V and J are TRBV19 and TRBJ2-2; 10 bases are a match to TRBD1. The CDR3 is 14 amino acids. Germline V CDR1 and CDR2: LNHDA, SQIVND (reference sequence). V gave up 7 bases and J gave up 7 bases; unmatched junction bases: 6. In DNA, the CDR3 is TGTGCCAGTAAGGGGACAGGGGATGTCGGGGAGCTGTTTTTT. This codes for CASKGTGDVGELFF.

V gene TRBV11-2 combines with J gene TRBJ2-1, with D perhaps TRBD2 (6 bases). Trimming removed 5 bases from V and 4 bases from J, with 15 bases in between. Germline assignment: CDR1 SGHAT and CDR2 FQNNGV. The CDR3 length is 15 residues. CDR3 in amino acids: CASSRTAGSYNEQFF. The CDR3 nucleotides read TGTGCCAGCAGCCGAACGGCCGGGAGTTACAATGAGCAGTTCTTC.

This sequence joins TRBV4-1 and TRBJ1-2; D not resolved. Germline values: CDR1 MGHRA, CDR2 YSYEKL. The CDR3 extends over 13 amino acids. The V and J ends lost 0 bases and 4 bases respectively, with 6 bases between them. The CDR3 DNA reads as TGCGCCAGCAGCCAAGATAGTTCCTATGGCTACACCTTC. Encoded protein: CASSQDSSYGYTF.

The V call is TRBV9, the J call TRBJ2-5, with TRBD1 matching over 7 bases. V shed 0 bases and J 2 bases; nucleotides not matched to a gene: 4. This CDR3 spans 15 amino acids. Germline V gives CDR1 SGDLS, CDR2 YYNGEE. The CDR3, as DNA: TGTGCCAGCAGCGTAGTAGGGGGCTGGCAAGAGACCCAGTACTTC. This encodes CASSVVGGWQETQYF.

The chain combines TRBV9 with TRBJ2-2, with D hard to call. The CDR3 sequence is 15 residues long. V lost 1 base, J lost 0 bases, and 7 bases lay in between. Germline CDR1 and CDR2: SGDLS and YYNGEE. The CDR3 sequence: CASSVLQANTGELFF. The CDR3 nucleotides are TGTGCCAGCAGCGTACTTCAGGCGAACACCGGGGAGCTGTTTTTT.

The chain combines TRBV7-9 with TRBJ1-5, with D perhaps TRBD1 (5 bases). Trimming pared 3 bases from V and 2 bases from J, leaving 14 bases between. Germline V gene sequence: CDR1 SEHNR, CDR2 FQNEAQ (reference sequence). This CDR3 has 16 residues. In DNA, the CDR3 is TGTGCCAGCAGCTTCGGGGGGGGAGGAGGCAATCAGCCCCAGCATTTT. This translates into CASSFGGGGGNQPQHF. Combining the CDR3 with reference TRBV7-9 and TRBJ1-5 gives the whole variable domain DTGVSQNPRHKITKRGQNVTFRCDPISEHNRLYWYRQTLGQGPEFLTYFQNEAQLEKSRLLSDRFSAERPKGSFSTLEIQRTEQGDSAMYLCASSFGGGGGNQPQHFGDGTRLSIL.

The chain recombines TRBV28 with TRBJ2-7, with 8 bases that match TRBD1. Germline V gives CDR1 MDHEN, CDR2 SYDVKM. With V trimmed by 4 bases and J by 3 bases, 11 bases remained unmatched. This CDR3 is built from 16 residues. This CDR3 reads CASSSGPGTGFYEQYF. CDR3 coding DNA: TGTGCCAGCAGTTCTGGGCCCGGGACAGGCTTCTACGAGCAGTACTTC. The full variable domain, its missing parts supplied by reference TRBV28 and TRBJ2-7, is DVKVTQSSRYLVKRTGEKVFLECVQDMDHENMFWYRQDPGLGLRLIYFSYDVKMKEKGDIPEGYSVSREKKERFSLILESASTNQTSMYLCASSSGPGTGFYEQYFGPGTRLTVT.

The chain carries TRBV10-3 and TRBJ1-2; D is perhaps TRBD1 (6 bases). The CDR3 consists of 16 residues. Germline CDR1 and CDR2: ENHRY and SYGVKD. V lost 5 bases, J lost 2 bases, and 18 bases lay in between. The CDR3 here is CAISQAGDARNYGYTF. CDR3 DNA sequence: TGTGCCATCAGTCAAGCAGGGGATGCCAGAAACTATGGCTACACCTTC.

The chain links TRBV19 to TRBJ2-7; 9 bases line up with TRBD1. The V segment lost 8 bases and the J segment 7 bases; nucleotides outside the gene matches: 12. The CDR3 has 14 amino acids. Germline V lookup: CDR1 LNHDA, CDR2 SQIVND (reference sequence). For the CDR3, the DNA is TGTGCCAGTCACCCTTGGGGGACAGGGAGTGAGCAGTACTTC. It is translated as CASHPWGTGSEQYF. Filled out from reference TRBV19 and TRBJ2-7, the complete variable domain reads DGGITQSPKYLFRKEGQNVTLSCEQNLNHDAMYWYRQDPGQGLRLIYYSQIVNDFQKGDIAEGYSVSREKKESFPLTVTSAQKNPTAFYLCASHPWGTGSEQYFGPGTRLTVT.

The chain links TRBV7-3 to TRBJ2-3; D remains unclear. Germline lookup yields CDR1 SGHTA and CDR2 FQGTGA. Trimming took off 2 bases at V and 4 bases at J, with 10 bases between the two ends. CDR3 length: 14 residues. The CDR3 DNA reads as TGTGCCAGCAGCTTAGAGGAGTCGGCAGATACGCAGTATTTT. Translating it yields CASSLEESADTQYF.